One sample yielded the 3 T cell receptor beta chains listed below, sequenced in a study of cytomegalovirus exposure and HLA in healthy donors. The repertoire was sequenced with immunoSEQ multiplex PCR; TCRdb's copy has only in-frame clones and lacks some. The sample has fewer than 90,000 clones, almost 97% seen once; the top ten hold about 1.5%. The sequenced sample was PBMCs. Source of these receptors: a man younger than 35 in good health and CMV-seropositive.

The chain joins TRBV6-4 to TRBJ1-5; D perhaps matches TRBD1 (6 bases). Germline lookup yields CDR1 MRHNA and CDR2 SNTAGT. The CDR3 has 15 residues. V shed 0 bases and J shed 6 bases, with 12 bases lying between them. The CDR3 spells CASSDSSTGIQPQHF. CDR3 coding DNA: TGTGCCAGCAGTGACTCGAGTACAGGGATTCAGCCCCAGCATTTT.

In its sample, this clone was seen once. The genes are TRBV11-2 and TRBJ2-1; tentative D call: TRBD2 (6 bases). Germline CDR1 and CDR2: SGHAT and FQNNGV. The CDR3 extends over 14 amino acids. With 5 bases removed from V and 5 bases from J, the gap between germline ends came to 13 bases. DNA of the CDR3: TGTGCCAGCAGCAAAGTCCGGGAGAACAATGAGCAGTTCTTC. Protein sequence: CASSKVRENNEQFF.

This chain links TRBV4-2 with TRBJ2-1; D gene uncertain. The CDR3 consists of 12 residues. From germline, CDR1 is LGHNA and CDR2 YNFKEQ. Trimming removed 3 bases at V and 8 bases at J, with 8 bases between. Here the CDR3 DNA reads TGTGCCAGCAGCCATCCTTCGTATGAGCAGTTCTTC. Its translation: CASSHPSYEQFF.